This TCR beta chain was identified in a study of naive CD8 T cells in extremely preterm neonates. General study points: Compared with older groups, preterm CDR3s were shorter, with fewer N additions and less trimming.

V was shortened by 4 bases and J by 0 bases, with 13 bases between the two germline ends. The germline V gene encodes CDR1 MGHRA and CDR2 YSYEKL. This CDR3 comprises 15 residues. Extremely preterm births at roughly 23-27 weeks of gestation supplied the samples. The table came from immunoSEQ multiplex PCR; TCRdb's copy has only in-frame clones and leaves some out. The data show 20,000 or so clones, about 87% seen once. Note on this clone: Its antigen is undetermined.

Sequencing used naive CD8+ T cells from cord blood. The V call is TRBV4-1, the J call TRBJ2-7, with a possible D match to TRBD1 (6 bases). The sequence was collected from a boy who was born preterm. The CDR3: CASSLSGASSYEQYF. The CDR3 DNA follows: TGCGCCAGCAGCCTGTCAGGGGCTAGCTCCTACGAGCAGTACTTC.